A single sample gave rise to the 20 T cell receptor beta chains below, sequenced in a study of CD8+ T cells in alopecia areata. The sample's treatment: oral pan-JAK inhibitor, 5-10 mg twice daily. Isolated RNA was reverse transcribed into cDNA used as the sequencing template. TCRdb's table, derived via immunoSEQ multiplex PCR, lists solely in-frame clones and lacks some. The data contain more than 95,000 clones, roughly 58% of them singletons. Sample: CD8+ T cells sorted from blood, taken at week 4, from a patient treated with tofacitinib. These TCRs come from a human donor with alopecia areata.

The rearrangement links TRBV4-1 to TRBJ2-7; 11 positions match TRBD1. Germline CDR1 reads MGHRA; CDR2 reads YSYEKL. The CDR3 has 20 residues. V shed 0 bases and J 4 bases; nucleotides not matched to a gene: 17. CDR3 in amino acids: CASSQEPYHYPGQGVYEQYF. In nucleotides, the CDR3 is TGCGCCAGCAGCCAAGAGCCATACCACTATCCGGGACAGGGGGTTTACGAGCAGTACTTC.

This clone occurred once. This chain connects TRBV11-2 to TRBJ2-5; D possibly corresponds to TRBD1 (6 bases). The CDR3 is 16 amino acids. Germline lookup yields CDR1 SGHAT and CDR2 FQNNGV. V shed 2 bases and J shed 4 bases, with 17 bases lying between them. The CDR3 region has the DNA TGTGCCAGCAGCTTAACCCTACAGGGTACAGGAGAGACCCAGTACTTC. It translates to CASSLTLQGTGETQYF.

With respect to this clone: Additional DNA sequences in this sample encode the identical CDR3. DNA of the CDR3: TGTGCCTGGAGTCCCGGGGGCAATCAGCCCCAGCATTTT. It translates to CAWSPGGNQPQHF. This chain links TRBV30 with TRBJ1-5; no clear D. This CDR3 comprises 13 residues. The V and J ends lost 2 bases and 2 bases respectively, with 7 bases between them. Germline V gene data show CDR1 as GTSNPN and CDR2 as SVGIG (reference sequence).

The rearrangement uses TRBV5-1 and TRBJ1-5; perhaps TRBD1 as D (5 bases). Germline values: CDR1 SGHRS, CDR2 YFSETQ. The V end was cut by 4 bases, the J end by 6 bases, with 14 bases between. The CDR3 runs 14 residues. DNA of the CDR3: TGCGCCAGCAGCCCTGCGGGGGGTAGTCAGCCCCAGCATTTT. Translation gives CASSPAGGSQPQHF.

The V and J genes are TRBV25-1 and TRBJ2-1; 11 nucleotides align to TRBD1. Trimming at V came to 3 bases and at J to 3 bases, leaving 1 base not matched to a gene. There are 15 residues in the CDR3. CDR1 and CDR2 from the germline V gene are MGHDK and SYGVNS. The CDR3, as DNA: TGTGCCAGCAGTGAGGACAGGGGGCACTACAATGAGCAGTTCTTC. It codes for CASSEDRGHYNEQFF.

The sample holds one count of this clone. The chain recombines TRBV30 with TRBJ2-3; 9 positions match TRBD1. This CDR3 spans 13 amino acids. CDR1 and CDR2 from the germline V gene are GTSNPN and SVGIG (reference sequence). The V segment lost 8 bases and the J segment 5 bases; nucleotides outside the gene matches: 8. The chain's CDR3 is CALGTGHEDTQYF. CDR3 nucleotides: TGTGCCCTCGGGACAGGGCATGAAGATACGCAGTATTTT.

The rearrangement uses TRBV25-1 and TRBJ1-4; D is possibly TRBD1 (6 bases). V was trimmed by 4 bases and J by 0 bases, leaving 9 bases between them. The CDR3 spans 15 residues. In germline, CDR1 is MGHDK, CDR2 SYGVNS. CDR3 loop: CASSGTGPTNEKLFF. The CDR3 DNA sequence: TGTGCCAGCAGTGGTACAGGGCCAACTAATGAAAAACTGTTTTTT.

This chain connects TRBV30 to TRBJ2-1; D possibly corresponds to TRBD2 (6 bases). The CDR3 spans 13 residues. Per the germline V gene, CDR1 is GTSNPN and CDR2 is SVGIG (reference sequence). Trimming pared 3 bases from V and 8 bases from J, leaving 14 bases between. The CDR3 here is CAWSRNTGDEQFF. Written as DNA, the CDR3 is TGTGCCTGGAGCCGAAATACGGGGGATGAGCAGTTCTTC.

The genes are TRBV30 and TRBJ1-1; possibly TRBD1 for D (5 bases). The CDR3 totals 12 residues. Germline CDR1 GTSNPN, CDR2 SVGIG (reference sequence). The V and J ends lost 0 bases and 7 bases respectively, with 9 bases between them. The CDR3 loop reads CAWSVQVDEAFF. The CDR3 DNA sequence: TGTGCCTGGAGTGTACAGGTCGATGAAGCTTTCTTT.

This clone was seen a few times. The genes are TRBV29-1 and TRBJ1-2; D ambiguous. Germline-derived CDR1 and CDR2 are SQVTM and ANQGSEA. Trimming took 0 bases from V and 1 from J, leaving 6 bases between them. This CDR3 spans 13 amino acids. CDR3 amino acids: CSVEDEGNYGYTF. In nucleotides, the CDR3 is TGCAGCGTTGAAGATGAGGGTAACTATGGCTACACCTTC.

This chain joins TRBV5-6 and TRBJ2-7; possibly TRBD2 for D (7 bases). CDR3 length: 15 amino acids. Germline V CDR1 and CDR2: SGHDT, YYEEEE. V dropped 0 bases and J dropped 3 bases, with 13 bases sitting between them. The chain's CDR3 is CASSLEAGAIYEQYF. DNA for the CDR3: TGTGCCAGCAGCTTGGAGGCGGGGGCTATCTACGAGCAGTACTTC.

This chain joins TRBV4-3 and TRBJ1-2; D remains ambiguous. The V end lost 0 bases, the J end lost 2 bases, and 7 bases lay between the germline ends. Germline-derived CDR1 and CDR2 are LGHNA and YSLEER. CDR3 size: 14 residues. In DNA form, the CDR3 reads TGCGCCAGCAGCCAAGATCTGGGAAACTATGGCTACACCTTC. Protein sequence: CASSQDLGNYGYTF.

The chain has TRBV30 and TRBJ2-1; no clear D. Germline V lookup: CDR1 GTSNPN, CDR2 SVGIG (reference sequence). The V end was cut by 6 bases, the J end by 9 bases, with 24 bases between. The CDR3 loop spans 15 amino acids. The DNA of the CDR3 is TGTGCCTGCACGGTCGTGGCCACGGCACGTAGTGAGCAGTTCTTC. This translates into CACTVVATARSEQFF.

This clone has just one count. The V gene is TRBV13, the J gene TRBJ1-1; tentatively, D is TRBD1 (5 bases). Trimming shortened V by 4 bases and J by 5 bases, and 11 bases separated the two germline ends. The CDR3 is made up of 13 amino acids. CDR1 and CDR2 from the germline V gene are PRHDT and FYEKMQ (reference sequence). Written as DNA, the CDR3 is TGTGCCAGCAGCTCAGGACACGGGACTGAAGCTTTCTTT. Its translation is CASSSGHGTEAFF.

V is TRBV19 and J is TRBJ2-7; D is undetermined. This CDR3 contains 11 residues. CDR1 and CDR2 (germline): LNHDA, SQIVND (reference sequence). Deletions cut 3 bases from V and 3 bases from J, with 3 bases between. The CDR3 here is CASSMDYEQYF. In DNA, the CDR3 is TGTGCCAGTAGTATGGACTACGAGCAGTACTTC.

CDR3 sequence reads: CAWNLAETTDTQYF. Here the CDR3 DNA reads TGTGCCTGGAACCTAGCGGAGACCACAGATACGCAGTATTTT. This rearrangement joins TRBV30 to TRBJ2-3; TRBD2 agrees at 7 bases. Trimming removed 4 bases from V and 2 bases from J; junction bases left unmatched: 6. The CDR3 is 14 amino acids. Germline assignment: CDR1 GTSNPN and CDR2 SVGIG (reference sequence).

This clone was seen a few times. Relative to the germline gene, one junction end is altered; a read error may explain this. The chain links TRBV30 to TRBJ2-7; D not resolved. The CDR3 runs 12 residues. Germline values: CDR1 GTSNPN, CDR2 SVGIG (reference sequence). The CDR3 loop reads CACSAVSYEQYF. Here the CDR3 DNA reads TGTGCCTGCAGTGCAGTCTCCTACGAGCAGTACTTC.

J is TRBJ1-4 and V is TRBV4-3, with D possibly being TRBD1 (6 bases). Germline V gene sequence: CDR1 LGHNA, CDR2 YSLEER. The V end lost 1 base, the J end lost 5 bases, and 11 bases lay between the germline ends. This CDR3 is 15 amino acids long. CDR3 protein: CASSQVGALNEKLFF. DNA for the CDR3: TGCGCCAGCAGCCAAGTGGGGGCCTTGAATGAAAAACTGTTTTTT.

The V and J genes are TRBV2 and TRBJ2-7, with D possibly being TRBD1 (5 bases). Trimming shortened V by 10 bases and J by 0 bases, and 13 bases separated the two germline ends. The CDR3 length is 13 residues. Per the germline V gene, CDR1 is SNHLY and CDR2 is FYNNEI. The DNA for the CDR3 is TGTGCCACCAACGCGGACAACTCCTACGAGCAGTACTTC. Translated: CATNADNSYEQYF.

The CDR3 loop is CASSLTGAGANVLTF. Here the CDR3 DNA reads TGTGCCAGCAGCCTCACAGGCGCGGGGGCCAACGTCCTGACTTTC. The V and J genes are TRBV11-1 and TRBJ2-6, with D possibly being TRBD1 (5 bases). CDR1 and CDR2 from the germline V gene are SGHAT and FQDESV (reference sequence). Trimming took off 5 bases at V and 4 bases at J, with 12 bases between the two ends. The CDR3 is 15 amino acids.